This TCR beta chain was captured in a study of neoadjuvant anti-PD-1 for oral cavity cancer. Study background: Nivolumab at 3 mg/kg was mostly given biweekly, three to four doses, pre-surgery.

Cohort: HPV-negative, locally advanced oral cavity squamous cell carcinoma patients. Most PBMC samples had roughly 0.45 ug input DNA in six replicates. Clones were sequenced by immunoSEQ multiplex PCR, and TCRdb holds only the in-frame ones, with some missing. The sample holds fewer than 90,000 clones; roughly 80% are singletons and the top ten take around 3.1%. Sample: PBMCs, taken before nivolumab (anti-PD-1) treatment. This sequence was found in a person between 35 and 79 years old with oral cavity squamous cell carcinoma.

CDR3 coding DNA: TGCGCCAGCAGTGGAGCTGGCTCCTACAATGAGCAGTTCTTC. As protein: CASSGAGSYNEQFF. The rearrangement joins TRBV10-2 to TRBJ2-1; D call uncertain. The V gene's germline CDR1 is WSHSY and CDR2 SAAADI. There are 14 residues in the CDR3. Trimming stripped 4 bases from V and 0 bases from J, with 7 bases between.